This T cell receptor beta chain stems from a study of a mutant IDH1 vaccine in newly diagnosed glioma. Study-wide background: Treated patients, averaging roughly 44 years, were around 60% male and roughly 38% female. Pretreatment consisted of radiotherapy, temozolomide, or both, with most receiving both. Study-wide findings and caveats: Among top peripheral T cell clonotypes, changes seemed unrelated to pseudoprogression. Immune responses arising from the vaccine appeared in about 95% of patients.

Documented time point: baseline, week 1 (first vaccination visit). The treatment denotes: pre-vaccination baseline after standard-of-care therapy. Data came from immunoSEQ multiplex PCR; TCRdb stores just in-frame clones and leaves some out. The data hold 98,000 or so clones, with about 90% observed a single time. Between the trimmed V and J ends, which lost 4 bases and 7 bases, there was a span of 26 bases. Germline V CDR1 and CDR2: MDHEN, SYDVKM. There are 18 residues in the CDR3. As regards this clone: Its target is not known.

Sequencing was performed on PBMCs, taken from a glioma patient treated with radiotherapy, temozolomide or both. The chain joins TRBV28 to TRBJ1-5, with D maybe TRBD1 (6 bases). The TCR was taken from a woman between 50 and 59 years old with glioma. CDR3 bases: TGTGCCAGCAGTTCATACGAAGAGGGGGGGGGCTATGCACAGCCCCAGCATTTT. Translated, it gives CASSSYEEGGGYAQPQHF.